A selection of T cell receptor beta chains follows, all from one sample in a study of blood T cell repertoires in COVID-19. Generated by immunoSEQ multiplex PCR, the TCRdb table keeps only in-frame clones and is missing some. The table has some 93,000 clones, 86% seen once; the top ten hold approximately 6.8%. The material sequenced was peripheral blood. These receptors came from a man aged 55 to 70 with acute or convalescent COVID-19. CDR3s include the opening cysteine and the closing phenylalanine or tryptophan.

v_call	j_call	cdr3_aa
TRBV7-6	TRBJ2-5	CASSLVVAGIQETQYF
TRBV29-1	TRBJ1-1	CSVEDWGTEAFF
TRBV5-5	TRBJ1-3	CASSFRGTGSTGNTIYF
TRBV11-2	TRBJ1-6	CASSLGQVYSPLHF
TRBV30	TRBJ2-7	CAWTRGRVDYEQYF
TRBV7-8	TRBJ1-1	CASSLAQGNPGDTEAFF
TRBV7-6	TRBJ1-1	CASSFNRNTEAFF
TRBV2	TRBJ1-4	CASTGTGQYEKLFF
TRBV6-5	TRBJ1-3	CASSFGQGSGNTIYF
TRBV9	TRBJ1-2	CASSVGQVPSFNYGYTF
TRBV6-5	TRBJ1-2	CASRGQGASGGYTF
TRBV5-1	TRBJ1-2	CASSLGEANYGYTF
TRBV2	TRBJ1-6	CASSSDRPSPLHF
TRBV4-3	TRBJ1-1	CASSQDWGVTEAFF
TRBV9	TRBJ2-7	CASSVFSAVSTYEQYF
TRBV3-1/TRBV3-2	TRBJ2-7	CASSPQRVGYEQYF
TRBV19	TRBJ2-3	CASSRIGTGGTDTQYF
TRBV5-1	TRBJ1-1	CASNPLGGMNTEAFF
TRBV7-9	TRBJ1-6	CASSLRDSVSSPLHF
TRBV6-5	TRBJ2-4	CASSWGTGRPKNIQYF
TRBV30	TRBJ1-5	CAWSVQGNQPQHF
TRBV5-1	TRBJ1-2	CASSTYRGSVYGYTF
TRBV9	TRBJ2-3	CASSVYDRTSTDTQYF
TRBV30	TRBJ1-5	CAWSKGGDQPQHF
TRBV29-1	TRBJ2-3	CSVPGSDTQYF
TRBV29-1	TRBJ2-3	CSLRTSFLADTQYF
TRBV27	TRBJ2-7	CASNGRGGTGEQYF
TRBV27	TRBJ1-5	CASSSGYQGNQPQHF